Below are 31 T cell receptor beta chains sequenced from a single sample in a study of molecular identifiers for immune sequencing clone quantification. Each CDR3 protein gets one entry after TCRdb re-called the PCR reads with MiXCR. The profile covers about half a million distinct CDR3 sequences, with over 20% appearing a single time and around 0.84% taken by the ten largest. Sequencing was carried out using naive CD8+ T cells from blood, with Jurkat cell RNA spiked in. Noted subset: FACS-sorted CD8+CD4-CCR7+CD45RA+ naive T cells. These receptors were obtained from a human donor in good health. Some libraries in this study had Jurkat cell RNA spiked in.

In this sample, this clonotype turned up many times. The V gene is TRBV7-2, the J gene TRBJ2-3; no clear D gene. Germline V CDR1 and CDR2: SGHTA, FQGNSA. The CDR3 totals 15 residues. With 4 bases removed from V and 1 base from J, the gap between germline ends came to 12 bases. This chain's CDR3 is CASSSWVIGTDTQYF. As DNA, the CDR3 is TGTGCCAGCAGCTCATGGGTTATTGGCACAGATACGCAGTATTTT.

The chain combines TRBV11-2 with TRBJ2-7, with 11 bases aligning to TRBD1. Trimming cost V 5 bases and J 2 bases; bases outside gene matches: 14. The V gene's germline CDR1 is SGHAT and CDR2 FQNNGV. The CDR3 has 18 residues. The CDR3 nucleotides are TGTGCCAGCAGCCTCCAGGACAGGGGGCTCCGGACTACCTACGAGCAGTACTTC. Protein: CASSLQDRGLRTTYEQYF.

This clonotype was seen more than once but under ten times. The chain has TRBV7-9 and TRBJ2-7; possible D gene TRBD1, 5 bases. The V gene lost 4 bases and the J gene lost 6 bases, with 25 bases spanning the gap. Germline assignment: CDR1 SEHNR and CDR2 FQNEAQ (reference sequence). The CDR3 has 17 amino acids. CDR3 in DNA: TGTGCCAGCAGCTCCACATTAACCGGTGACAGTATGATCGAGCAGTACTTC. Translating it yields CASSSTLTGDSMIEQYF.

Comments on this clonotype: Being one base from a much bigger clone, this may be a read error. The chain links TRBV28 to TRBJ2-7; D unresolved. The CDR3 covers 11 residues. Trimming took off 8 bases at V and 3 bases at J, with 8 bases between the two ends. Germline-derived CDR1 and CDR2 are MDHEN and SYDVKM. The CDR3 spells CASLGLYEQYF. The CDR3, as DNA: TGTGCCAGCCTTGGTCTCTACGAGCAGTACTTC.

Worth noting for this clonotype: A much larger clone sits a single nucleotide away, making a read error possible. Here the CDR3 omits its conserved ending phenylalanine or tryptophan, so a read error is the likely source. The genes are TRBV24-1 and TRBJ2-2; D perhaps matches TRBD1 (6 bases). The CDR3 has 14 amino acids. Germline CDR1 reads KGHDR; CDR2 reads SFDVKD. Trimming took off 7 bases at V and 0 bases at J, with 8 bases between the two ends. CDR3 DNA sequence: TGTGCCACCAGAGGGACAACGAACACCGGGGAGCTGTTTCTT. This codes for CATRGTTNTGELFL.

This rearrangement joins TRBV4-1 to TRBJ2-3; 7 nucleotides agree with TRBD2. The CDR3 covers 15 residues. V dropped 0 bases and J dropped 4; count of bases not matched to a gene: 4. Per germline, CDR1 MGHRA and CDR2 YSYEKL. CDR3 bases: TGCGCCAGCAGCCAAGATGGCGGGAGACCAGATACGCAGTATTTT. This codes for CASSQDGGRPDTQYF.

This clonotype was recorded a few times. Germline is not matched at one junction end, which may reflect a read error. The chain recombines TRBV7-7 with TRBJ2-1, with 15 bases that match TRBD2. The length of the CDR3 is 18 residues. Germline V gene lookup returns CDR1 SSHAT and CDR2 FNYEAQ (reference sequence). Here the CDR3 reads CASSRTSGRGVPYNEQFF. In nucleotides, the CDR3 is TGTGCTAGCAGCCGGACTAGCGGGAGGGGGGTGCCCTACAATGAGCAGTTCTTC.

Concerning this clonotype: A much larger clone differs from this one at a single base, so this may be a read error. The rearrangement links TRBV13 to TRBJ2-6; no firm D call. With 7 bases removed from V and 0 bases from J, the gap between germline ends came to 4 bases. The CDR3 spans 13 residues. From germline, CDR1 is PRHDT and CDR2 FYEKMQ (reference sequence). The CDR3 DNA reads as TGTGCCAGCATCAGCTCTGGGGCCAACGTCCTGACTTTC. Translating gives CASISSGANVLTF.

As regards this clonotype: A much larger clone is a single base away; this may be a read error. V and J are TRBV20-1 and TRBJ2-7; 8 positions match TRBD1. The CDR3 sequence is 14 residues long. Germline V lookup: CDR1 DFQATT, CDR2 SNEGSKA (reference sequence). Trimming at V came to 5 bases and at J to 4 bases, leaving 10 bases not matched to a gene. The CDR3 coding sequence is TGCAGTGCTGGCGATCGGACAGGGAGGTACGAGCAGTACTTC. It codes for CSAGDRTGRYEQYF.

This clonotype came up a few times. This chain uses TRBV28 with TRBJ2-5, with TRBD2 identical over 8 bases. This CDR3 region has 17 residues. The germline CDR1 and CDR2 sequences are MDHEN and SYDVKM. V was pared by 6 bases and J by 1 base, with 13 bases of the junction left unmatched. CDR3 protein: CASRPLTGGGPQETQYF. DNA of the CDR3: TGTGCCAGCAGGCCCCTTACCGGGGGGGGGCCCCAAGAGACCCAGTACTTC.

This clonotype was seen repeatedly, ten times or more. This chain connects TRBV5-1 to TRBJ2-3; either TRBD1 or TRBD2 may supply D (5 bases each). The V gene's germline CDR1 is SGHRS and CDR2 YFSETQ. CDR3 length: 17 amino acids. V was clipped by 4 bases and J by 2 bases, with 20 bases between them. The CDR3 sequence is CASSTATGRLYTDTQYF. For the CDR3, the DNA is TGCGCCAGCAGCACAGCCACGGGACGGCTGTACACAGATACGCAGTATTTT.

The chain combines TRBV19 with TRBJ2-7; 8 nucleotides line up with TRBD1. The V and J ends lost 7 bases and 4 bases, in that order; junction bases with no gene match: 9. The CDR3 is 14 residues long. The germline V gene has CDR1 LNHDA and CDR2 SQIVND (reference sequence). CDR3 protein: CASKPDRESYEQYF. The CDR3 DNA sequence: TGTGCCAGTAAGCCGGACAGGGAAAGTTACGAGCAGTACTTC.

The rearrangement links TRBV6-5 to TRBJ1-1; D unclear. This CDR3 is built from 13 residues. The germline CDR1 and CDR2 sequences are MNHEY and SVGAGI. Between the trimmed V and J ends, which lost 0 bases and 6 bases, there was a span of 8 bases. CDR3 sequence (DNA): TGTGCCAGCAGTTACTCGACGGGAGCTGAAGCTTTCTTT. It is translated as CASSYSTGAEAFF.

The chain uses TRBV19 and TRBJ2-2; 8 bases fit TRBD1. The CDR3 consists of 15 residues. Germline lookup yields CDR1 LNHDA and CDR2 SQIVND (reference sequence). The trim removed 6 bases at V and 5 bases at J, leaving 8 bases unmatched. The CDR3 spells CASRVGDRGTGELFF. The CDR3 region has the DNA TGTGCCAGTAGGGTCGGCGACAGGGGTACCGGGGAGCTGTTTTTT.

This clonotype has a count of ten or more. This sequence joins TRBV5-4 and TRBJ1-1; 10 bases map to TRBD1. Germline V CDR1 and CDR2: SGHNT, YYREEE (reference sequence). V was pared by 4 bases and J by 4 bases, with 7 bases of the junction left unmatched. The CDR3 has 15 residues. The chain's CDR3 is CASSAGQGMVTEAFF. The DNA for the CDR3 is TGTGCCAGCAGCGCGGGACAGGGGATGGTCACTGAAGCTTTCTTT.

This clonotype was seen ten or more times. The V and J genes are TRBV7-2 and TRBJ2-7, with TRBD2 matching over 7 bases. Trimming removed 1 base from V and 4 bases from J; junction bases left unmatched: 7. Germline values: CDR1 SGHTA, CDR2 FQGNSA. This CDR3 has 15 amino acids. The CDR3 loop is CASSLDHPAGYEQYF. In nucleotides, the CDR3 is TGTGCCAGCAGCTTAGATCATCCAGCGGGGTACGAGCAGTACTTC.

This clonotype was counted at least ten times. J is TRBJ2-7 and V is TRBV20-1, with TRBD1 matching 8 bases. V lost 2 bases, J lost 0 bases, and 3 bases stayed unmatched. CDR1 and CDR2 (germline): DFQATT, SNEGSKA (reference sequence). CDR3 length equals 14 residues. In DNA form, the CDR3 reads TGCAGTGCTAGAAACAGGGGGAGCTCCTACGAGCAGTACTTC. Translating gives CSARNRGSSYEQYF.

This clonotype was seen many times. The chain carries TRBV10-3 and TRBJ2-7, with D hard to call. This CDR3 contains 12 residues. Germline lookup yields CDR1 ENHRY and CDR2 SYGVKD. V lost 0 bases and J 4 bases, leaving 4 bases between the germline ends. CDR3 loop: CAISESGYEQYF. In nucleotides, the CDR3 is TGTGCCATCAGTGAGTCGGGGTACGAGCAGTACTTC.

This clonotype was picked up many times. The CDR3 sequence is CASSTLYGSSYNEQFF. The CDR3 DNA follows: TGTGCCAGCAGTACCCTATACGGGAGCTCCTACAATGAGCAGTTCTTC. This chain uses TRBV6-5 with TRBJ2-1; tentatively, D is TRBD2 (6 bases). CDR3 size: 16 residues. The germline gives CDR1 MNHEY, CDR2 SVGAGI. Trimming left V 5 bases short and J 0 bases short, with 14 bases between.

Many counts were recorded for this clonotype. The J gene is TRBJ2-1, the V gene TRBV6-1; maybe TRBD1 (6 bases). The length of the CDR3 is 21 residues. Germline assignment: CDR1 MNHNS and CDR2 SASEGT. Trimming removed 0 bases at V and 0 bases at J, with 24 bases between. CDR3 sequence (DNA): TGTGCCAGCAGTGAAGCGTGGGTTTCGCCCGGGACAAAGAGCTCCTACAATGAGCAGTTCTTC. Amino acid sequence: CASSEAWVSPGTKSSYNEQFF.

This sequence joins TRBV5-1 and TRBJ2-1; D is unclear. V was shortened by 4 bases and J by 6 bases, with 11 bases between the two germline ends. CDR1 is SGHRS and CDR2 is YFSETQ in the germline V gene. There are 13 residues in the CDR3. The CDR3 sequence is CASSPLMGNEQFF. The CDR3 DNA reads TGCGCCAGCAGCCCCCTGATGGGCAATGAGCAGTTCTTC.

This clonotype appeared many times. This chain connects TRBV29-1 to TRBJ2-5; D uncertain. Trimming removed 5 bases at V and 2 bases at J, with 15 bases between. This CDR3 has 14 residues. The germline V gene encodes CDR1 SQVTM and CDR2 ANQGSEA. The DNA of the CDR3 is TGCAGCGTTAGTTGGTTCGCAGGTCAAGAGACCCAGTACTTC. Residues: CSVSWFAGQETQYF.

In its sample, this clonotype was seen a few times. The chain links TRBV27 to TRBJ2-5; TRBD2 might be the D (6 bases). The germline V gene encodes CDR1 MNHEY and CDR2 SMNVEV (reference sequence). The CDR3 length is 13 residues. Trimming shortened V by 6 bases and J by 4 bases, and 12 bases separated the two germline ends. The CDR3 region is CASRVLGGETQYF. The CDR3 nucleotides read TGTGCCAGCAGGGTATTGGGGGGAGAGACCCAGTACTTC.

In its sample, this clonotype was seen many times. The genes are TRBV4-3 and TRBJ2-3; D gene ambiguous. CDR3 length: 15 residues. V shed 0 bases and J shed 0 bases, with 7 bases lying between them. Germline V gene sequence: CDR1 LGHNA, CDR2 YSLEER. DNA of the CDR3: TGCGCCAGCAGCCAAGATGTCAGTAGCACAGATACGCAGTATTTT. It translates to CASSQDVSSTDTQYF.

The table lists this clonotype with many counts. V usage is TRBV7-9 and J usage is TRBJ2-3, with 9 bases lining up with TRBD2. Germline CDR1 and CDR2: SEHNR and FQNEAQ (reference sequence). CDR3 length: 15 amino acids. J lost 0 bases, V lost 8 bases, and 6 bases had no gene match. In DNA, the CDR3 is TGTGCCAGCCTCTCCGGGACTAGCAGCACAGATACGCAGTATTTT. Translating it yields CASLSGTSSTDTQYF.

This clonotype showed up many times. The chain carries TRBV5-6 and TRBJ2-7; D could derive from TRBD1 or TRBD2 (5 bases each). Germline V gene data show CDR1 as SGHDT and CDR2 as YYEEEE. This CDR3 contains 14 residues. The V and J ends lost 2 bases and 7 bases respectively, with 16 bases between them. The CDR3 nucleotides read TGTGCCAGCAGCTTCGGGACGTCTTTTAGGGAGCAGTACTTC. It yields the protein CASSFGTSFREQYF.

This clonotype has a count of ten or more. V and J are TRBV6-5 and TRBJ2-3; D is ambiguous. The CDR3 runs 14 residues. From germline, CDR1 is MNHEY and CDR2 SVGAGI. V was trimmed by 2 bases and J by 1 base, leaving 7 bases between them. The CDR3 protein is CASSYGQGTDTQYF. CDR3 nucleotides: TGTGCCAGCAGTTACGGGCAGGGCACAGATACGCAGTATTTT.

This clonotype was seen more than once but under ten times. One end of the junction does not line up with germline, which may come from a read error. The rearrangement uses TRBV7-9 and TRBJ2-1; D tentatively fits TRBD1 or TRBD2 (5 bases each). The CDR3 has 15 amino acids. The germline gives CDR1 SEHNR, CDR2 FQNEAQ (reference sequence). This CDR3 is CASSSGPGTYNEQLF. The CDR3 DNA is TGTGCCAGCAGCTCGGGCCCAGGGACCTACAATGAGCAGCTCTTC.

The chain combines TRBV6-2 or TRBV6-3 with TRBJ1-1; TRBD1 matches 9 bases. The CDR3 totals 16 residues. J gave up 6 bases and V 0 bases, and 8 bases lay outside the gene matches. Germline-derived CDR1 and CDR2 are MNHEY and SVGEGT. Here the CDR3 DNA reads TGTGCCAGCAGTTACTCAAAGGGACAGGGCAGGGCTGAAGCTTTCTTT. Amino acid sequence: CASSYSKGQGRAEAFF.

The rearrangement links TRBV27 to TRBJ2-7, with TRBD2 matching 9 bases. CDR1 MNHEY and CDR2 SMNVEV come from the germline V gene (reference sequence). This CDR3 has 15 amino acids. The V gene end was trimmed by 5 bases and the J gene end by 5 bases; junction bases not matched to a gene: 10. The CDR3 reads CASSPVLAGLDEQYF. The CDR3 nucleotides are TGTGCCAGCAGTCCGGTTCTAGCGGGATTGGACGAGCAGTACTTC.

The chain uses TRBV3-1 and TRBJ2-2; possibly TRBD2 for D (7 bases). CDR1 and CDR2 (germline): LGHDT, YNNKEL (reference sequence). Trimming shortened V by 4 bases and J by 6 bases, and 27 bases separated the two germline ends. This CDR3 contains 19 residues. This CDR3 reads CASSPGGQVAKKHPGELFF. CDR3 nucleotides: TGTGCCAGCAGCCCCGGGGGGCAGGTGGCGAAAAAACACCCCGGGGAGCTGTTTTTT. The whole variable domain, remainder taken from reference TRBV3-1 and TRBJ2-2, is DTAVSQTPKYLVTQMGNDKSIKCEQNLGHDTMYWYKQDSKKFLKIMFSYNNKELIINETVPNRFSPKSPDKAHLNLHINSLELGDSAVYFCASSPGGQVAKKHPGELFFGEGSRLTVL.